This T cell receptor (beta chain) came from a study of response to subunit inactivated influenza vaccine. Study-level findings and limits: Researchers suggested that each seasonal influenza vaccination recruits few new T cells.

MiXCR, run by TCRdb on the RT-PCR reads, gives a single entry per CDR3 protein. This table holds roughly 700,000 distinct CDR3 sequences, approximately 13% found once. CDR1 and CDR2 (germline): SNHLY, FYNNEI. The V gene lost 3 bases and the J gene lost 0 bases, with 6 bases spanning the gap. CDR3 length equals 14 residues. Comment on this clonotype: No antigen is known for it.

This chain connects TRBV2 to TRBJ2-4; possible D gene TRBD1, 5 bases. The sequence was collected from a man aged 45-60 years who received an inactivated influenza vaccine. The source was PBMCs from blood, collected about 14 days before vaccination. This CDR3 reads CASSETVAKNIQYF. The CDR3 DNA follows: TGTGCCAGCAGTGAGACAGTAGCCAAAAACATTCAGTACTTC.